A selection of T cell receptor beta chains follows, all from one sample in a study of sequential checkpoint blockade in melanoma. The data were produced by immunoSEQ multiplex PCR, yet TCRdb's version contains in-frame clones alone and is incomplete. The sample yields about 2,500 clones, just under 15% seen once. The input for sequencing was tumor tissue (inferred from file names), taken from a patient given nivolumab and ipilimumab in sequence. All receptors derive from a human donor with melanoma. The CDR3 runs from the conserved cysteine through the conserved F or W. The order of the fields is J gene, D gene, V gene, clone size, CDR3 length, CDR3 DNA, CDR3 protein. The D gene is left open where the match is weak. Only part of the rows carry a size: once, few, many, or a class if the clone is expanded.

TRBJ2-1	TRBD2	TRBV29-1	few	14	TGCAGCGCCCGAGGAGCGGGGGGGAGGTATGAGCAGTTCTTC	CSARGAGGRYEQFF
TRBJ2-2	.	TRBV6-8	.	12	TGTGCCAGCCTAACAGGGTCCGGGGAGCTGTTTTTT	CASLTGSGELFF
TRBJ2-5	TRBD2	TRBV11-3	many	20	TGTGCCAGCAGCTTATTAGGAGGTAGCGGGGAGATCAGGAGGAGAGAGACCCAGTACTTC	CASSLLGGSGEIRRRETQYF
TRBJ1-1	TRBD1	TRBV5-1	.	15	TGCGCCAGCAGCCCAGGACAGGGAACGGACACTGAAGCTTTCTTT	CASSPGQGTDTEAFF
TRBJ1-1	.	TRBV6-8	large	15	TGTGCCAGCAGTTATGCCCCCAGGGGAGACACTGAAGCTTTCTTT	CASSYAPRGDTEAFF
TRBJ2-5	TRBD1	TRBV11-3	medium-sized	16	TGTGCCAGCAGCCTGACAGGGGGCAGGGGAAAAGAGACCCAGTACTTC	CASSLTGGRGKETQYF
TRBJ1-5	.	TRBV9	many	16	TGTGCCAGCAGCTTAGGGGCCCTAGGTCGCAATCAGCCCCAGCATTTT	CASSLGALGRNQPQHF
TRBJ2-1	TRBD2	TRBV28	few	16	TGTGCCAGCAGTTCAATGGGACTAGCGGGGGGGTATGAGCAGTTCTTC	CASSSMGLAGGYEQFF
TRBJ2-5	TRBD1	TRBV18	.	13	TGTGCCAGCTCATCGAGACAGGGTGAGACCCAGTACTTC	CASSSRQGETQYF
TRBJ2-5	.	TRBV11-3	many	15	TGTGCCAGCAGCTTAGATCCCCCTCCCAGGGAGACCCAGTACTTC	CASSLDPPPRETQYF
TRBJ2-7	TRBD2	TRBV11-3	medium-sized	15	TGTGCCAGCAGCCAGACTAGCGGGGCCACCTACGAGCAGTACTTC	CASSQTSGATYEQYF
TRBJ2-5	.	TRBV29-1	few	12	TGCAGCGTCGGGGACGGACAAGAGACCCAGTACTTC	CSVGDGQETQYF
TRBJ2-1	.	TRBV18	few	13	TGTGCCAGCTCACCAATTAGGGGGAATGAGCAGTTCTTC	CASSPIRGNEQFF
TRBJ2-1	TRBD2	TRBV11-3	medium-sized	16	TGTGCCAGCAGCTTAGGGCTAGCGGGGGCCCACGGAGTGCAGTTCTTC	CASSLGLAGAHGVQFF
TRBJ1-4	TRBD1	TRBV10-3	few	15	TGTGCCATCAGTGAGAACCCGACAGGGGGCGAAAAACTGTTTTTT	CAISENPTGGEKLFF
TRBJ2-5	TRBD1	TRBV6-8	few	14	TGTGCCAGCAGTTACTTCGGACAGGGAGAGACCCAGTACTTC	CASSYFGQGETQYF
TRBJ2-7	.	TRBV11-3	many	14	TGTGCCAGCAGCTTACGGGGGCCCCCCTACGAGCAGTACTTC	CASSLRGPPYEQYF
TRBJ1-1	.	TRBV19	few	13	TGTGCCAGTAGTGCCTTCATGAACACTGAAGCTTTCTTT	CASSAFMNTEAFF
TRBJ1-1	.	TRBV6-8	.	20	TGTGCCAGCAGTTACTTCCCGTTACGCGTGGTCGAGGGTATAGGGGGTTCAGCTTTCTTT	CASSYFPLRVVEGIGGSAFF
TRBJ2-5	.	TRBV6-8	.	14	TGTGCCAGCAGAACCGGGGACGGTCAAGAGACCCAGTACTTC	CASRTGDGQETQYF
TRBJ2-5	.	TRBV11-3	many	16	TGTGCCAGCAGCCAAGGATTTCAGGGTTTTAGGGAGACCCAGTACTTC	CASSQGFQGFRETQYF
TRBJ1-1	.	TRBV6-8	.	12	TGTGCCAGCAGTTACTCGAACACTGAAGCTTTCTTT	CASSYSNTEAFF
TRBJ2-5	.	TRBV9	.	12	TGTGCCAGCAGGGACAATTCAGAGACCCAGTACTTC	CASRDNSETQYF
TRBJ2-3	TRBD1	TRBV11-3	medium-sized	16	TGTGCCAGCAGCCTACGGGGGGACAGGGGGACAGATACGCAGTATTTT	CASSLRGDRGTDTQYF
TRBJ2-7	.	TRBV9	medium-sized	14	TGTGCCAGCAGCCAGGGGGGGCCTCTCTACGAGCAGTACTTC	CASSQGGPLYEQYF
TRBJ2-1	TRBD2	TRBV18	.	14	TGTGCCAGCTCGACCACCCGGGGGGGGCGGGAGCAGTTCTTC	CASSTTRGGREQFF
TRBJ2-1	TRBD1	TRBV5-1	.	16	TGCGCCAGCAGCCCGGACCGGGACAGGGTAACAAATGAGCAGTTCTTC	CASSPDRDRVTNEQFF
TRBJ2-2	.	TRBV30	few	15	TGTGCCTGGAGTAGTGGTCCGACGACCACCGGGGAGCTGTTTTTT	CAWSSGPTTTGELFF
TRBJ1-1	.	TRBV9	few	14	TGTGCCAGCCGAGGGGGGACACTGAACACTGAAGCTTTCTTT	CASRGGTLNTEAFF
TRBJ1-1	TRBD1	TRBV11-3	many	15	TGTGCCAGCATTTCGACCGGGACAGAGAACACTGAAGCTTTCTTT	CASISTGTENTEAFF
TRBJ2-5	TRBD2	TRBV5-1	.	14	TGCGCCAGCAGTCAAGGACTAGTCTTAGAGACCCAGTACTTC	CASSQGLVLETQYF